A single sample is the source of the 23 T cell receptor beta chains below, sequenced in a study of cytomegalovirus exposure and HLA in healthy donors. Primers for the PCR totalled 60 Vbeta and 13 Jbeta. Profiling relied on immunoSEQ multiplex PCR, and the TCRdb table lists in-frame clones only, not all of them. The data contain roughly 95,000 clones, about three quarters of them seen just once; the ten biggest clones take up approximately 5.3%. The sequenced material came from PBMCs. These receptors came from a man aged 25 to 45 in good health and CMV-seropositive.

The sample holds a few counts of this clone. This chain joins TRBV6-1 and TRBJ2-7; TRBD1 aligns across 8 bases. V lost 6 bases to trimming and J lost 0 bases; unmatched junction nucleotides: 1. The CDR3 has 13 amino acids. Per the germline V gene, CDR1 is MNHNS and CDR2 is SASEGT. CDR3 amino acids: CASRGQDSYEQYV. The CDR3 nucleotides are TGTGCCAGCAGGGGACAGGACTCCTACGAGCAGTACGTC.

The chain recombines TRBV5-1 with TRBJ2-3; D is perhaps TRBD1 (6 bases). Trimming shortened V by 2 bases and J by 3 bases, and 10 bases separated the two germline ends. This CDR3 has 14 amino acids. Per the germline V gene, CDR1 is SGHRS and CDR2 is YFSETQ. CDR3 loop: CASSFRQETDTQYF. DNA of the CDR3: TGCGCCAGCAGCTTTCGACAGGAGACAGATACGCAGTATTTT.

V and J are TRBV27 and TRBJ2-2; the match to TRBD2 covers 8 bases. The CDR3 length is 16 residues. Germline lookup yields CDR1 MNHEY and CDR2 SMNVEV (reference sequence). The trim removed 3 bases at V and 5 bases at J, leaving 8 bases unmatched. CDR3 sequence reads: CASSFSGTGETGELFF. In nucleotides, the CDR3 is TGTGCCAGCAGTTTTAGCGGGACGGGGGAAACCGGGGAGCTGTTTTTT.

The gene calls are TRBV11-2 and TRBJ1-2; D remains ambiguous. Germline CDR1 is SGHAT and CDR2 is FQNNGV. V was clipped by 5 bases and J by 4 bases, with 11 bases between them. The CDR3 length is 13 residues. This CDR3 reads CASSPTLIYGYTF. CDR3 DNA: TGTGCCAGCAGCCCCACATTGATCTATGGCTACACCTTC.

The chain carries TRBV2 and TRBJ1-5; tentative D call: TRBD1 (6 bases). V lost 6 bases and J 7 bases, leaving 13 bases between the germline ends. Germline V gene lookup returns CDR1 SNHLY and CDR2 FYNNEI. The CDR3 has 13 residues. The CDR3 here is CASSQGFRQPQHF. CDR3 nucleotides: TGTGCCAGCAGCCAGGGGTTTCGACAGCCCCAGCATTTT.

The chain recombines TRBV5-8 with TRBJ2-2; D call uncertain. The V gene's germline CDR1 is SGHTS and CDR2 YDEGEE. The CDR3 extends over 16 amino acids. V gave up 0 bases and J gave up 3 bases, with 12 bases separating them. The DNA of the CDR3 is TGTGCCAGCAGCTTGGCCTCAAGAGCTTACACCGGGGAGCTGTTTTTT. This codes for CASSLASRAYTGELFF.

With regard to this clone: Other DNA sequences of this sample code for an identical CDR3. The chain couples TRBV19 to TRBJ1-1, with TRBD1 matching over 9 bases. With V trimmed by 4 bases and J by 4 bases, 4 bases remained unmatched. The CDR3 is 14 amino acids. The germline CDR1 and CDR2 sequences are LNHDA and SQIVND (reference sequence). The CDR3 DNA sequence: TGTGCCAGTAGTACGACAGGGGGGAGCACTGAAGCTTTCTTT. Protein: CASSTTGGSTEAFF.

This CDR3 is CASSKRGSDFSLTYEQYV. The CDR3 DNA follows: TGTGCCAGCTCAAAGCGCGGTTCGGATTTTAGCCTAACCTACGAGCAGTACGTC. V gene TRBV18 combines with J gene TRBJ2-7; D is uncertain. The CDR3 is 18 amino acids. Germline V lookup: CDR1 KGHSH, CDR2 LQKENI. The V end lost 5 bases, the J end lost 2 bases, and 25 bases lay between the germline ends.

This clone turned up a few times. The CDR3, as DNA: TGTGCCAGTAGTAGGGACGGGAGCTCCTACAATGAGCAGTTCTTC. It specifies CASSRDGSSYNEQFF. The gene calls are TRBV19 and TRBJ2-1, with a tentative D call TRBD2 (6 bases). CDR3 size: 15 residues. V was cut by 4 bases and J by 0 bases, with 10 bases left in between. Looked up from germline, CDR1 is LNHDA and CDR2 is SQIVND (reference sequence).

The chain is built from TRBV7-9 and TRBJ2-7; D not resolved. The CDR3 is 13 amino acids. V was cut by 5 bases and J by 7 bases, with 15 bases left in between. Per the germline V gene, CDR1 is SEHNR and CDR2 is FQNEAQ (reference sequence). The CDR3 is CASSLRGSIEQYF. CDR3 nucleotide sequence: TGTGCCAGCAGCCTGCGAGGCTCTATTGAGCAGTACTTC. The variable domain in full, completed from reference TRBV7-9 and TRBJ2-7, reads DTGVSQNPRHKITKRGQNVTFRCDPISEHNRLYWYRQTLGQGPEFLTYFQNEAQLEKSRLLSDRFSAERPKGSFSTLEIQRTEQGDSAMYLCASSLRGSIEQYFGPGTRLTVT.

This chain links TRBV28 with TRBJ1-2; 8 bases map to TRBD1. The V gene's germline CDR1 is MDHEN and CDR2 SYDVKM. The CDR3 runs 14 residues. V lost 7 bases and J lost 5; bases outside the gene matches: 9. The CDR3 region has the DNA TGTGCCAGCAAACGCCGGGACAGGCCATATGGCTACACCTTC. Protein product: CASKRRDRPYGYTF.

This clone was observed a handful of times. CDR3 protein: CASTIGQPNQPQHF. The CDR3 region has the DNA TGTGCCAGCACCATCGGACAGCCCAATCAGCCCCAGCATTTT. The chain joins TRBV6-6 to TRBJ1-5; a possible D gene is TRBD1 (6 bases). Germline-derived CDR1 and CDR2 are MNHNY and SVGAGI (reference sequence). There are 14 residues in the CDR3. V was pared by 7 bases and J by 3 bases, with 13 bases between.

The rearrangement uses TRBV2 and TRBJ2-2; the match to TRBD1 covers 7 bases. The CDR3 runs to 16 residues. The V gene end was trimmed by 2 bases and the J gene end by 3 bases; junction bases not matched to a gene: 6. Germline V gene sequence: CDR1 SNHLY, CDR2 FYNNEI. The CDR3 is CASSESRQGDTGELFF. Here the CDR3 DNA reads TGTGCCAGCAGTGAAAGCCGGCAGGGGGACACCGGGGAGCTGTTTTTT.

This clone was found a few times. The chain combines TRBV27 with TRBJ2-7; D call uncertain. V was trimmed by 11 bases and J by 2 bases, leaving 16 bases between them. The CDR3 extends over 13 amino acids. Germline CDR1 MNHEY, CDR2 SMNVEV (reference sequence). The CDR3 protein is CAAASDFTYEQYF. CDR3 nucleotide sequence: TGTGCCGCGGCCAGCGATTTTACCTACGAGCAGTACTTC.

The rearrangement links TRBV29-1 to TRBJ2-1; D not resolved. Germline V gives CDR1 SQVTM, CDR2 ANQGSEA. CDR3 length: 12 residues. V was cut by 4 bases and J by 6 bases, with 10 bases left in between. This chain's CDR3 is CSVVGNPNEQFF. The CDR3 DNA follows: TGCAGCGTTGTTGGCAACCCCAATGAGCAGTTCTTC.

This clone is a singleton in its sample. The CDR3 loop reads CAWISTGTQAGYTF. The CDR3 coding sequence is TGTGCCTGGATCTCGACAGGCACCCAGGCAGGCTACACCTTC. This chain joins TRBV30 and TRBJ1-2; maybe TRBD1 (6 bases). Trimming stripped 4 bases from V and 8 bases from J, with 20 bases between. The V gene's germline CDR1 is GTSNPN and CDR2 SVGIG (reference sequence). This CDR3 has 14 amino acids.

The chain uses TRBV19 and TRBJ1-1; 8 bases match TRBD1. Germline CDR1 LNHDA, CDR2 SQIVND (reference sequence). V shed 6 bases, J shed 7 bases, and the junction held 7 bases outside the gene matches. This CDR3 has 13 amino acids. The CDR3 spells CASRTGGIDEAFF. Here the CDR3 DNA reads TGTGCCAGTAGAACAGGGGGAATAGATGAAGCTTTCTTT.

This clone was seen once. The rearrangement uses TRBV6-6 and TRBJ2-5, with a weak D call TRBD1 (6 bases). The CDR3 runs to 12 residues. Trimming left V 5 bases short and J 4 bases short, with 8 bases between. CDR1 and CDR2 (germline): MNHNY, SVGAGI (reference sequence). DNA of the CDR3: TGTGCCAGCAGTCGACAGGCAGAGACCCAGTACTTC. This sequence encodes CASSRQAETQYF.

The chain combines TRBV7-9 with TRBJ2-5; a possible D gene is TRBD1 (6 bases). The CDR3 covers 16 residues. CDR1 is SEHNR, CDR2 FQNEAQ, per germline (reference sequence). The germline V and J ends were trimmed by 1 base and 8 bases, with 20 bases remaining between them. The CDR3 region has the DNA TGTGCCAGCAGCTTAGATATCGGGACACGGGCCCGTACCCAGTACTTC. As protein: CASSLDIGTRARTQYF. Variable domain in full (rest from reference TRBV7-9 and TRBJ2-5): DTGVSQNPRHKITKRGQNVTFRCDPISEHNRLYWYRQTLGQGPEFLTYFQNEAQLEKSRLLSDRFSAERPKGSFSTLEIQRTEQGDSAMYLCASSLDIGTRARTQYFGPGTRLLVL.

This sequence joins TRBV15 and TRBJ1-2; tentatively, D is TRBD1 (5 bases). The germline V gene has CDR1 LNHNV and CDR2 YYDKDF (reference sequence). The CDR3 has 15 amino acids. The ends were cut back, 0 bases at V and 4 bases at J, with 12 bases in the middle. DNA for the CDR3: TGTGCCACCAGCAGAGATACAGGCCGGGCCTATGGCTACACCTTC. Translation gives CATSRDTGRAYGYTF.

The chain combines TRBV28 with TRBJ1-5; D is unclear. The CDR3 covers 12 residues. Trimming took 7 bases from V and 2 from J, leaving 6 bases between them. Germline V lookup: CDR1 MDHEN, CDR2 SYDVKM. This CDR3 is CASIRGNQPQHF. The CDR3 DNA reads TGTGCCAGCATCCGTGGCAATCAGCCCCAGCATTTT.

The chain recombines TRBV9 with TRBJ2-3; D unresolved. Germline V gives CDR1 SGDLS, CDR2 YYNGEE. V was cut by 3 bases and J by 3 bases, with 5 bases left in between. The length of the CDR3 is 12 residues. In DNA form, the CDR3 reads TGTGCCAGCAGCGCACGGACAGATACGCAGTATTTT. Its protein product is CASSARTDTQYF.

This clone was found once. This rearrangement joins TRBV5-6 to TRBJ1-1; D gene unclear. CDR1 is SGHDT and CDR2 is YYEEEE in the germline V gene. This CDR3 is built from 13 residues. Between the trimmed V and J ends, which lost 4 bases and 4 bases, there was a span of 11 bases. The CDR3 sequence: CASSRDIFTEAFF. Written as DNA, the CDR3 is TGTGCCAGCAGCCGAGACATATTCACTGAAGCTTTCTTT.